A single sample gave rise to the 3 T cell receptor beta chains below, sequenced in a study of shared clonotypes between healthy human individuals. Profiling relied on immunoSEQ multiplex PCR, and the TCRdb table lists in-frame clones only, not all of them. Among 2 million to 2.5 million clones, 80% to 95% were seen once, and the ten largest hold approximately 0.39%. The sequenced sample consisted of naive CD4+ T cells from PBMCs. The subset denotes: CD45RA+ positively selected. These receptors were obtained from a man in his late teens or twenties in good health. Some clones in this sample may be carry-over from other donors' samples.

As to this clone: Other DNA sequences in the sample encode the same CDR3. Written as DNA, the CDR3 is TGTGCCAGCAGTTTGCATGGCTACACCTTC. Its protein product is CASSLHGYTF. The chain uses TRBV27 and TRBJ1-2; unclear D gene. There are 10 residues in the CDR3. Germline V gene data show CDR1 as MNHEY and CDR2 as SMNVEV (reference sequence). Between the trimmed V and J ends, which lost 3 bases and 6 bases, there was a span of 2 bases.

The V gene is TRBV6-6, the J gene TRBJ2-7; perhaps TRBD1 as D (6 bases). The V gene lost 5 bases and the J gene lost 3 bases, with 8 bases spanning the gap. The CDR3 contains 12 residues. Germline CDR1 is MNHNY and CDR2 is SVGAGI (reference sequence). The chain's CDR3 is CASSGQFYEQYF. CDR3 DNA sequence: TGTGCCAGCAGTGGACAGTTCTACGAGCAGTACTTC.

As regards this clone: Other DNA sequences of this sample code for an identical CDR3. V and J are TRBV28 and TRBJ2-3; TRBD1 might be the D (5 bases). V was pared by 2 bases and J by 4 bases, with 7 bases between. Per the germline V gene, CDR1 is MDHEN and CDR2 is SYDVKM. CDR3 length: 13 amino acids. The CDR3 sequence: CASSLQGPDTQYF. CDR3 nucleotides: TGTGCCAGCAGTTTACAGGGTCCAGATACGCAGTATTTT.